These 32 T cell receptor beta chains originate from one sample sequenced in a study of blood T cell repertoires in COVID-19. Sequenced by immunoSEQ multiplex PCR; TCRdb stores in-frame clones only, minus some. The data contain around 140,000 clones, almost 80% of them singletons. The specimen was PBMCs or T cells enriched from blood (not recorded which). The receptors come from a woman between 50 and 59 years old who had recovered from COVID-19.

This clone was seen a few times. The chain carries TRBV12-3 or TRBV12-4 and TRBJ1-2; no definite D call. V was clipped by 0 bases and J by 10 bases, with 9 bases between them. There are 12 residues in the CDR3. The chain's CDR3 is CASSLAAGYYTF. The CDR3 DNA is TGTGCCAGCAGTTTAGCGGCAGGCTACTACACCTTC.

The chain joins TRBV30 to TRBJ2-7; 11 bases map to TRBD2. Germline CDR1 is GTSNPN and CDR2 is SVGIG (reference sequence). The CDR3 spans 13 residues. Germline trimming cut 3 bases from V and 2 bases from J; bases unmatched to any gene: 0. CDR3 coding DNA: TGTGCCTGGAGGACTAGCGGGACCTACGAGCAGTACTTC. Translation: CAWRTSGTYEQYF.

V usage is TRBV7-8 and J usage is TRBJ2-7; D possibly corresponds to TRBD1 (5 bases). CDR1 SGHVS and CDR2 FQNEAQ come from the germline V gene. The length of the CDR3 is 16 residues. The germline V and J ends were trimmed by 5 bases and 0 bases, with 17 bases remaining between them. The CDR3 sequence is CASSPQQASVSYEQYF. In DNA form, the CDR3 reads TGTGCCAGCAGCCCACAACAGGCTTCGGTCTCCTACGAGCAGTACTTC.

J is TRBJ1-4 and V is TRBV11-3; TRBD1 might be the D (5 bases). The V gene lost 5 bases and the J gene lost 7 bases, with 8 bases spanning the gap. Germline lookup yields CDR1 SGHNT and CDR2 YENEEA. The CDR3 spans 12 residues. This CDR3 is CASSQGGEKLFF. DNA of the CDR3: TGTGCCAGCAGCCAGGGTGGTGAAAAACTGTTTTTT.

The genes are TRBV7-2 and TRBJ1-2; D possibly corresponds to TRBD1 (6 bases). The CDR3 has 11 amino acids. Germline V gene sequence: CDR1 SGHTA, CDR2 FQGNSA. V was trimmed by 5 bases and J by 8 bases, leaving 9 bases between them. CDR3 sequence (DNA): TGTGCCAGCAGCCCAGGGGACGGCTACACCTTC. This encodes CASSPGDGYTF. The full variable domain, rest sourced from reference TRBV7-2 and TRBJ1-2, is GAGVSQSPSNKVTEKGKDVELRCDPISGHTALYWYRQSLGQGLEFLIYFQGNSAPDKSGLPSDRFSAERTGGSVSTLTIQRTQQEDSAVYLCASSPGDGYTFGSGTRLTVV.

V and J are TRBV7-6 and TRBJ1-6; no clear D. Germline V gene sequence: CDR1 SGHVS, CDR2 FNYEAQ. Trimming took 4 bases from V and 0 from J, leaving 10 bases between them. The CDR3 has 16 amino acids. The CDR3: CASSSEGGSYNSPLHF. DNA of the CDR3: TGTGCCAGCAGCTCGGAAGGCGGCTCCTATAATTCACCCCTCCACTTT. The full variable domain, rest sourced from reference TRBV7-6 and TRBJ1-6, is GAGVSQSPRYKVTKRGQDVALRCDPISGHVSLYWYRQALGQGPEFLTYFNYEAQQDKSGLPNDRFSAERPEGSISTLTIQRTEQRDSAMYRCASSSEGGSYNSPLHFGNGTRLTVT.

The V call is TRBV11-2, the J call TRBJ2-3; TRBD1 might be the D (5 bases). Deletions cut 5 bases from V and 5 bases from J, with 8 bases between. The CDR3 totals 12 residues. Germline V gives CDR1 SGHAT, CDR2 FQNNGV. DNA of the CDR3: TGTGCCAGCAGCCTCACAGGAGATACGCAGTATTTT. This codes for CASSLTGDTQYF.

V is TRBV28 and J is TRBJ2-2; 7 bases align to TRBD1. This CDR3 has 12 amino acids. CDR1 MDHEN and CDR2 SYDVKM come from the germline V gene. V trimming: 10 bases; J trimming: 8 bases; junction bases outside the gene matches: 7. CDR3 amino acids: CATNRGSGELFF. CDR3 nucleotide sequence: TGTGCCACGAACAGGGGATCAGGGGAGCTGTTTTTT.

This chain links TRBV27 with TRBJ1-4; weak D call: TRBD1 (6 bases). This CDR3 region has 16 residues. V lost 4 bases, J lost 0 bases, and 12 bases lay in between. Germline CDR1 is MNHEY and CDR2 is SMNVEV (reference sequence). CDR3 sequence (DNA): TGTGCCAGCAGTTCCAGGGGTCCTGCAACTAATGAAAAACTGTTTTTT. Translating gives CASSSRGPATNEKLFF.

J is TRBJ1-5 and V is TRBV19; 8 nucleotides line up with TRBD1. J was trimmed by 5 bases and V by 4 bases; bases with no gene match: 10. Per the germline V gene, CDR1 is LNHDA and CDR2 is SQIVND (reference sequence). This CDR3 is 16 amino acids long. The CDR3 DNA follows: TGTGCCAGTAGTACACGTGCAGGGGGCGCAGATCAGCCCCAGCATTTT. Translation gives CASSTRAGGADQPQHF.

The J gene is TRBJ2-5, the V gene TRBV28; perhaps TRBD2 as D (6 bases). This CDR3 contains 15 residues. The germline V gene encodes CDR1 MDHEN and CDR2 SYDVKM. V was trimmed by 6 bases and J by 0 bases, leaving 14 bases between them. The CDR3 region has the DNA TGTGCCAGCAGCCCGGGACTCTACAACCAAGAGACCCAGTACTTC. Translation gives CASSPGLYNQETQYF.

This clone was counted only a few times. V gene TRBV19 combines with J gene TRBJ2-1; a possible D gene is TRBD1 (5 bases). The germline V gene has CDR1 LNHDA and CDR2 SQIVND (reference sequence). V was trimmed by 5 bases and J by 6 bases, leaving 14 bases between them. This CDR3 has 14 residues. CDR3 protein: CASSGQGFGNEQFF. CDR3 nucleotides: TGTGCCAGTAGTGGGCAGGGTTTCGGCAATGAGCAGTTCTTC.

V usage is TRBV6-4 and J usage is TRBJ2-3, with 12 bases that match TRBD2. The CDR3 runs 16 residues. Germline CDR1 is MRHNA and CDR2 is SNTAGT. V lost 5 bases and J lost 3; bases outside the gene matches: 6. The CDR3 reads CASSLGLAGPTDTQYF. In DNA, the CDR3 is TGTGCCAGCAGTCTAGGACTAGCGGGACCGACAGATACGCAGTATTTT.

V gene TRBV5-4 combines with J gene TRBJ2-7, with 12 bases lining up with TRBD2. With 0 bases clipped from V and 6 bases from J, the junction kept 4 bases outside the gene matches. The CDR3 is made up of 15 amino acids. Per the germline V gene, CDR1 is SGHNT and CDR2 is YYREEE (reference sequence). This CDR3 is CASSLASGRDGEQYF. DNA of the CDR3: TGTGCCAGCAGCTTGGCTAGCGGGAGGGATGGCGAGCAGTACTTC.

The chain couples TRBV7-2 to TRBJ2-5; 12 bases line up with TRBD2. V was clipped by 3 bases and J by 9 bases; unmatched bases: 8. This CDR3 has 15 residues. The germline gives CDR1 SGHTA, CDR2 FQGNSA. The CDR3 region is CASSFLASGGEAQYF. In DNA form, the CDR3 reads TGTGCCAGCAGCTTTTTGGCTAGCGGGGGGGAGGCCCAGTACTTC. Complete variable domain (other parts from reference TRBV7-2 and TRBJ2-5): GAGVSQSPSNKVTEKGKDVELRCDPISGHTALYWYRQSLGQGLEFLIYFQGNSAPDKSGLPSDRFSAERTGGSVSTLTIQRTQQEDSAVYLCASSFLASGGEAQYFGPGTRLLVL.

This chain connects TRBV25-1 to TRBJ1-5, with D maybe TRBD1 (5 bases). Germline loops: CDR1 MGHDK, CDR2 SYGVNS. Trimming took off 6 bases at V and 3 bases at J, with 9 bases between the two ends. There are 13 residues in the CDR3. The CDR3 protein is CASSGGANQPQHF. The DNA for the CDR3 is TGTGCCAGCAGCGGAGGGGCCAATCAGCCCCAGCATTTT.

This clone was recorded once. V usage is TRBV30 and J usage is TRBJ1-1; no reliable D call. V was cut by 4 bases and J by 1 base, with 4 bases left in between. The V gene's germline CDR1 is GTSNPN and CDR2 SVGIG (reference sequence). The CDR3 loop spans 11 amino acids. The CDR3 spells CAWTRNTEAFF. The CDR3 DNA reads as TGTGCCTGGACCAGGAACACTGAAGCTTTCTTT.

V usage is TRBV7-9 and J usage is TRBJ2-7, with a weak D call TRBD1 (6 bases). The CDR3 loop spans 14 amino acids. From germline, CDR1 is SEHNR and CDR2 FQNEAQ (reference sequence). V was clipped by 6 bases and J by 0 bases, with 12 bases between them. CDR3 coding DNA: TGTGCCAGCAGACACAAGACAGGCTCCTACGAGCAGTACTTC. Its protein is CASRHKTGSYEQYF.

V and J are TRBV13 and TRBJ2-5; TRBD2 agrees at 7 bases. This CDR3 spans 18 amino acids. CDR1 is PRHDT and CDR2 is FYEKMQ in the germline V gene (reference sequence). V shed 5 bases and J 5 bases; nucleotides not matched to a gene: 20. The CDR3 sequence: CASSTRAETSVPAETQYF. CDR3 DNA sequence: TGTGCCAGCAGCACCAGGGCGGAAACTAGCGTTCCAGCGGAGACCCAGTACTTC.

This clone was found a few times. CDR3 DNA sequence: TGTGCCAGCTCACCCCTATCTAGCGGATACAATGAGCAGTTCTTC. As protein: CASSPLSSGYNEQFF. The chain recombines TRBV18 with TRBJ2-1; 7 positions match TRBD2. Unmatched junction bases numbered 6, after V lost 3 bases and J lost 4 bases. CDR3 length: 15 amino acids. CDR1 is KGHSH and CDR2 is LQKENI in the germline V gene.

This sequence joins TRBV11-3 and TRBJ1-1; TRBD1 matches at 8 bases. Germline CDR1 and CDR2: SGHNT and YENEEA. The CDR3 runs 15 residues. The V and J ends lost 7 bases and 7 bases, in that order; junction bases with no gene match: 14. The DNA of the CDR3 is TGTGCCAGCACCAAACCTCGACAGGGGATGAATGAAGCTTTCTTT. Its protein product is CASTKPRQGMNEAFF. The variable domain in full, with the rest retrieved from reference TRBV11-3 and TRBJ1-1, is EAGVVQSPRYKIIEKKQPVAFWCNPISGHNTLYWYLQNLGQGPELLIRYENEEAVDDSQLPKDRFSAERLKGVDSTLKIQPAELGDSAVYLCASTKPRQGMNEAFFGQGTRLTVV.

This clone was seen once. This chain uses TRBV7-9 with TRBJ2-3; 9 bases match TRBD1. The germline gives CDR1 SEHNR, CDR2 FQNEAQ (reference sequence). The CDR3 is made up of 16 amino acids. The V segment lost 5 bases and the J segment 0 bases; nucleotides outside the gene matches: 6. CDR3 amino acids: CASSPGQGASTDTQYF. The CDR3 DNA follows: TGTGCCAGCAGCCCGGGACAGGGTGCTAGCACAGATACGCAGTATTTT.

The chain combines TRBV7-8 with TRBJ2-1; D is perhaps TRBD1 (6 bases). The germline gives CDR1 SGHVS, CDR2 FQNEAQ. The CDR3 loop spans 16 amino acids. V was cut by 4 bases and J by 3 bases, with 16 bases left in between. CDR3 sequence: CASSYPGTPNYNEQFF. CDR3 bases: TGTGCCAGCAGCTACCCCGGGACACCTAACTACAATGAGCAGTTCTTC.

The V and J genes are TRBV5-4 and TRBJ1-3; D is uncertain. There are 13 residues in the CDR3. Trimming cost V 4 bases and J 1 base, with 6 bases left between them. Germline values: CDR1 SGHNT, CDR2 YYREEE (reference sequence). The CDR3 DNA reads TGTGCCAGCAGCGCTAGATCTGGAAACACCATATATTTT. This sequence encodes CASSARSGNTIYF.

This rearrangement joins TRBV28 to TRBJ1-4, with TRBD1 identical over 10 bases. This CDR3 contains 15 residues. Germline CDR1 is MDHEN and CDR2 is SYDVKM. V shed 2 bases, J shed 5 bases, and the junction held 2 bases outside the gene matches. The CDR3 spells CASSLRTGGNEKLFF. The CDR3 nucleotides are TGTGCCAGCAGTTTACGGACAGGGGGAAATGAAAAACTGTTTTTT.

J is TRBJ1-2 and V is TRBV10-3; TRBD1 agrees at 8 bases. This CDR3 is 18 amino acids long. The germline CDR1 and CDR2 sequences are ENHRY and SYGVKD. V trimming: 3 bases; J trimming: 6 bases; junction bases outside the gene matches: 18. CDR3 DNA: TGTGCCATCAGTGACCTGGACAGGGCATTCCCTCGGAACAATGGCTACACCTTC. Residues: CAISDLDRAFPRNNGYTF.

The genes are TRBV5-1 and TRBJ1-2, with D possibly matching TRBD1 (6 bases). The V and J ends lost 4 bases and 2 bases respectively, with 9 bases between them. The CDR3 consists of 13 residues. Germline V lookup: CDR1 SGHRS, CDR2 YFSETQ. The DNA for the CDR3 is TGCGCCAGCAGCCCGACAGGCAACTATGGCTACACCTTC. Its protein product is CASSPTGNYGYTF. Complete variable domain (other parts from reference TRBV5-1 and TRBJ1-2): KAGVTQTPRYLIKTRGQQVTLSCSPISGHRSVSWYQQTPGQGLQFLFEYFSETQRNKGNFPGRFSGRQFSNSRSEMNVSTLELGDSALYLCASSPTGNYGYTFGSGTRLTVV.

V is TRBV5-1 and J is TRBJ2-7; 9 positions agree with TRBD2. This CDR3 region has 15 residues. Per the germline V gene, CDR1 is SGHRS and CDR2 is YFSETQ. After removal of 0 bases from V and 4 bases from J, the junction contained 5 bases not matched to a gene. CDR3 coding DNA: TGCGCCAGCAGCTTGGAGGCTAGCGGGGCTTACGAGCAGTACTTC. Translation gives CASSLEASGAYEQYF.

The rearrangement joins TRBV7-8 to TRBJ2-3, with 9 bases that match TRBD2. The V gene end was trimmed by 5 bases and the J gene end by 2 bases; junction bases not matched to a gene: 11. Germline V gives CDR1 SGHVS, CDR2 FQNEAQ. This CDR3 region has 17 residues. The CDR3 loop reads CASSTTGTSRHTDTQYF. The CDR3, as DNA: TGTGCCAGCAGCACTACCGGGACTAGCAGACACACAGATACGCAGTATTTT.

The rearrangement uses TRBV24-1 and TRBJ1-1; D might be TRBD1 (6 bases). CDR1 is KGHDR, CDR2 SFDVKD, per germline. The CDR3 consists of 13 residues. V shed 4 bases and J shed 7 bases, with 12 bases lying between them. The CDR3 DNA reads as TGTGCCACCAGTGACCCGACAGGAGGTGAAGCTTTCTTT. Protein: CATSDPTGGEAFF.

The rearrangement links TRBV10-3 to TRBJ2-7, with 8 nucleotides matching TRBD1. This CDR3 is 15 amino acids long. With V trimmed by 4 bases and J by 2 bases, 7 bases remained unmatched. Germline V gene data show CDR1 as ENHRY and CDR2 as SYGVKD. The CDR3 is CAISARTGPTYEQYF. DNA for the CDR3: TGTGCCATCAGTGCCCGGACAGGGCCCACCTACGAGCAGTACTTC.

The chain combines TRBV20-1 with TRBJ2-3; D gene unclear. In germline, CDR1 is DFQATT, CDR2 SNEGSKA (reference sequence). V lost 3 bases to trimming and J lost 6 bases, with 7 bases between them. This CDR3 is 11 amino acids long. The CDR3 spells CSASSADTQYF. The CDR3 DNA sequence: TGCAGTGCTAGCAGTGCCGATACGCAGTATTTT.